What follows are 20 T cell receptor beta chains derived from one specimen sequenced in a study of blood T cell repertoires in COVID-19. Sequenced by immunoSEQ multiplex PCR; TCRdb stores in-frame clones only, minus some. The data hold about 160,000 clones, with approximately 86% observed a single time. The sample comprised peripheral blood. These receptors were collected from a man aged 55 to 70 who had recovered from COVID-19.

The rearrangement uses TRBV5-3 and TRBJ2-1; 7 bases are a match to TRBD2. TRBV5-3 is assigned to the ORF class and has an uncertain function. V was pared by 2 bases and J by 5 bases, with 13 bases of the junction left unmatched. This CDR3 contains 17 residues. CDR3 sequence (DNA): TGTGCCAGAAGCTTCTGGACGGCGGGGGACCGGAACAATGAGCAGTTCTTC. This codes for CARSFWTAGDRNNEQFF.

A few counts support this clone. CDR3 sequence (DNA): TGTGCCAGCAGTGAACAACAGGTTGCCTATAACTATGGCTACACCTTC. Its translation is CASSEQQVAYNYGYTF. The chain couples TRBV6-1 to TRBJ1-2, with D possibly matching TRBD1 (5 bases). Trimming left V 2 bases short and J 1 base short, with 14 bases between. The CDR3 is 16 residues long. CDR1 and CDR2 (germline): MNHNS, SASEGT.

The chain couples TRBV5-4 to TRBJ1-2; 7 nucleotides match TRBD1. This CDR3 is 14 amino acids long. From germline, CDR1 is SGHNT and CDR2 YYREEE (reference sequence). After removal of 0 bases from V and 5 bases from J, the junction contained 4 bases not matched to a gene. The CDR3: CASSLALQGYGYTF. For the CDR3, the DNA is TGTGCCAGCAGCTTGGCTTTACAGGGGTATGGCTACACCTTC.

V gene TRBV11-2 combines with J gene TRBJ2-2; D perhaps matches TRBD1 (5 bases). This CDR3 is built from 14 residues. Germline CDR1 reads SGHAT; CDR2 reads FQNNGV. Trimming took off 8 bases at V and 6 bases at J, with 16 bases between the two ends. The CDR3 here is CASSPRQGSGELFF. In DNA form, the CDR3 reads TGTGCCAGCTCTCCCCGGCAGGGTTCCGGGGAGCTGTTTTTT.

This clone was found once. The chain uses TRBV19 and TRBJ1-3; no clear D gene. Trimming took off 5 bases at V and 0 bases at J, with 14 bases between the two ends. Germline V gene sequence: CDR1 LNHDA, CDR2 SQIVND (reference sequence). This CDR3 has 16 residues. The CDR3 DNA reads as TGTGCCAGTAGTCTATACCGGGTCATCTCTGGAAACACCATATATTTT. Translated, it gives CASSLYRVISGNTIYF. Complete variable domain (other parts from reference TRBV19 and TRBJ1-3): DGGITQSPKYLFRKEGQNVTLSCEQNLNHDAMYWYRQDPGQGLRLIYYSQIVNDFQKGDIAEGYSVSREKKESFPLTVTSAQKNPTAFYLCASSLYRVISGNTIYFGEGSWLTVV.

The gene calls are TRBV10-3 and TRBJ2-5, with 8 bases aligning to TRBD1. V lost 3 bases to trimming and J lost 6 bases; unmatched junction nucleotides: 6. The CDR3 totals 14 residues. Germline CDR1 and CDR2: ENHRY and SYGVKD. The CDR3, as DNA: TGTGCCATCAGTGACTCTCAGGGGGCACAGACCCAGTACTTC. Amino acid sequence: CAISDSQGAQTQYF.

Only one count was recorded for this clone. The chain combines TRBV3-1 (or the pseudogene TRBV3-2) with TRBJ1-3, with TRBD1 as a possible D gene (6 bases). V lost 4 bases, J lost 11 bases, and 15 bases lay in between. CDR1 and CDR2 (germline): LGHDT, YNNKEL (reference sequence). CDR3 size: 13 residues. The CDR3 region has the DNA TGTGCCAGCAGCCTCCCGGGGGGGCTCGCCATATATTTT. It specifies CASSLPGGLAIYF.

The chain has TRBV7-8 and TRBJ2-2; D might be TRBD2 (6 bases). CDR3 length equals 14 residues. Germline CDR1 SGHVS, CDR2 FQNEAQ. The germline V and J ends were trimmed by 1 base and 6 bases, with 9 bases remaining between them. This CDR3 is CASSLGTGAGELFF. In DNA form, the CDR3 reads TGTGCCAGCAGCTTAGGGACGGGGGCCGGGGAGCTGTTTTTT.

This rearrangement joins TRBV5-1 to TRBJ2-2, with 8 nucleotides matching TRBD2. The CDR3 is made up of 14 amino acids. After removal of 4 bases from V and 6 bases from J, the junction contained 5 bases not matched to a gene. Germline V lookup: CDR1 SGHRS, CDR2 YFSETQ. The DNA of the CDR3 is TGCGCCAGCAGCGCCGGGACTAGGTCCGGGGAGCTGTTTTTT. Residues: CASSAGTRSGELFF.

Worth noting for this clone: Compared with germline, one end of the junction differs, possibly owing to a read error. The CDR3 DNA reads TGTGCCAGCAGTTTGGGCCCCCTGGGTCTCTTT. It translates to CASSLGPLGLF. The chain couples TRBV12-3 or TRBV12-4 to TRBJ1-1; D remains unclear. CDR3 length: 11 residues.

V usage is TRBV7-6 and J usage is TRBJ2-6, with TRBD1 matching 7 bases. CDR1 and CDR2 from the germline V gene are SGHVS and FNYEAQ. Germline trimming cut 2 bases from V and 1 base from J; bases unmatched to any gene: 11. The CDR3 loop spans 19 amino acids. The CDR3 DNA reads as TGTGCCAGCAGCTTAACTCAGGGGGTAGAAGTGTCTGGGGCCAACGTCCTGACTTTC. It encodes CASSLTQGVEVSGANVLTF.

The gene calls are TRBV6-5 and TRBJ2-7, with a possible D match to TRBD2 (6 bases). This CDR3 is built from 14 residues. Germline CDR1 reads MNHEY; CDR2 reads SVGAGI. Trimming pared 6 bases from V and 2 bases from J, leaving 14 bases between. The CDR3: CASRAGWATYEQYF. The CDR3 DNA reads as TGTGCCAGCAGGGCGGGGTGGGCGACCTACGAGCAGTACTTC.

V is TRBV19 and J is TRBJ1-3; TRBD1 is a possible D gene (6 bases). CDR1 LNHDA and CDR2 SQIVND come from the germline V gene (reference sequence). The CDR3 runs 15 residues. V was trimmed by 7 bases and J by 3 bases, leaving 16 bases between them. The CDR3 spells CASNPRTVGGNTIYF. The DNA of the CDR3 is TGTGCCAGTAATCCACGGACAGTCGGTGGAAACACCATATATTTT.

The chain couples TRBV2 to TRBJ1-2; D might be TRBD1 (5 bases). This CDR3 contains 12 residues. Germline V gene sequence: CDR1 SNHLY, CDR2 FYNNEI. The V end lost 8 bases, the J end lost 5 bases, and 12 bases lay between the germline ends. The CDR3 region is CASLTEPYGYTF. CDR3 DNA sequence: TGTGCCAGCTTGACAGAGCCTTATGGCTACACCTTC.

This clone came up a few times. The chain carries TRBV2 and TRBJ1-2; unclear D gene. Trimming stripped 2 bases from V and 2 bases from J, with 18 bases between. This CDR3 contains 17 residues. The V gene's germline CDR1 is SNHLY and CDR2 FYNNEI. CDR3 in amino acids: CASSERTTTRLNYGYTF. As DNA, the CDR3 is TGTGCCAGCAGTGAAAGGACCACTACTAGACTGAACTATGGCTACACCTTC.

V and J are TRBV5-6 and TRBJ2-2; no definite D call. Between the trimmed V and J ends, which lost 7 bases and 4 bases, there was a span of 20 bases. CDR1 is SGHDT, CDR2 YYEEEE, per germline. There are 16 residues in the CDR3. In nucleotides, the CDR3 is TGTGCCAGCTCGAGTAGTTTTGGTGGGCGCACCGGGGAGCTGTTTTTT. Protein: CASSSSFGGRTGELFF.

The J gene is TRBJ1-1, the V gene TRBV6-5; 7 bases are shared with TRBD1. CDR3 length equals 15 residues. Germline values: CDR1 MNHEY, CDR2 SVGAGI. V was pared by 2 bases and J by 6 bases, with 9 bases of the junction left unmatched. CDR3 region: CASSYPRDRNAEAFF. The DNA for the CDR3 is TGTGCCAGCAGTTACCCCCGGGACAGAAATGCTGAAGCTTTCTTT.

The gene calls are TRBV4-2 and TRBJ1-1; 9 nucleotides match TRBD1. This CDR3 has 17 amino acids. Looked up from germline, CDR1 is LGHNA and CDR2 is YNFKEQ. The V segment lost 4 bases and the J segment 2 bases; nucleotides outside the gene matches: 11. CDR3 coding DNA: TGTGCCAGCAGCCGGAACACAGGGGGCGGAGGTAACACTGAAGCTTTCTTT. Residues: CASSRNTGGGGNTEAFF.

This rearrangement joins TRBV4-1 to TRBJ1-1; D is perhaps TRBD1 (5 bases). Per germline, CDR1 MGHRA and CDR2 YSYEKL. Trimming shortened V by 5 bases and J by 1 base, and 14 bases separated the two germline ends. CDR3 length: 15 residues. The CDR3 is CASSAIQVSNTEAFF. CDR3 in DNA: TGCGCCAGCAGCGCGATACAGGTTTCGAACACTGAAGCTTTCTTT.

This chain joins TRBV6-1 and TRBJ2-3; weak D call: TRBD2 (7 bases). Germline CDR1 and CDR2: MNHNS and SASEGT. The length of the CDR3 is 15 residues. Trimming shortened V by 3 bases and J by 4 bases, and 14 bases separated the two germline ends. CDR3 bases: TGTGCCAGCAGTGAGGCGGGGGCCGGGGCAGATACGCAGTATTTT. Its translation: CASSEAGAGADTQYF.